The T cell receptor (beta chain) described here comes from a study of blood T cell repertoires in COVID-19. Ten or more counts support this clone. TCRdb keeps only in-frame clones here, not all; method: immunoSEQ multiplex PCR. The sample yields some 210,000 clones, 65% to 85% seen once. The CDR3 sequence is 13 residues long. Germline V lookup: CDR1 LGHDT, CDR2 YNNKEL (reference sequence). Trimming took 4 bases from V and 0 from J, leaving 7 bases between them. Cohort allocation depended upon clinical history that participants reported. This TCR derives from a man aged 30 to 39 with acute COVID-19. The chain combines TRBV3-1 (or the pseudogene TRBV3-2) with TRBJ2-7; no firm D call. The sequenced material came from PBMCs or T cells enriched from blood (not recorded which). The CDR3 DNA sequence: TGTGCCAGCAGCCGGGCCAGCTCCTACGAGCAGTACTTC. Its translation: CASSRASSYEQYF.